The present TCR beta chain was sequenced within a study of beta chain features in type 1 diabetes. Overall study: Healthy donors, compared against patients, showed similar age, gender and cell yields. Findings and limits, study-wide: Type 1 diabetes patients had moderately but significantly shorter TCRB CDR3s in all four CD4+ subsets. Shorter templates might be favored by PCR, and equally so in patients and in controls. Comparison showed that naive, central memory and Treg TCRB repertoires appeared more similar among patients than among healthy donors.

This clone was detected many times. What it binds is unknown. The sequenced template was cDNA made from the entire isolated RNA. The average read count of naive, central memory and regulatory T cell samples was some 3.9 million. Method: immunoSEQ multiplex PCR; TCRdb's copy keeps in-frame clones and lacks some. The data contain under 200,000 clones, 7.5% to 9.5% of them singletons. Germline CDR1 reads LNHDA; CDR2 reads SQIVND (reference sequence). Trimming left V 7 bases short and J 0 bases short, with 17 bases between. The CDR3 is 16 amino acids. The rearrangement uses TRBV19 and TRBJ2-3; a possible D gene is TRBD1 (7 bases). The sequence derives from a woman in her late teens or twenties with type 1 diabetes. The sequenced sample was central memory CD4+ T cells from blood. The CDR3 DNA reads TGTGCCAGTAACCCCAGGGGGGACGGGAGCACAGATACGCAGTATTTT. Its translation: CASNPRGDGSTDTQYF.